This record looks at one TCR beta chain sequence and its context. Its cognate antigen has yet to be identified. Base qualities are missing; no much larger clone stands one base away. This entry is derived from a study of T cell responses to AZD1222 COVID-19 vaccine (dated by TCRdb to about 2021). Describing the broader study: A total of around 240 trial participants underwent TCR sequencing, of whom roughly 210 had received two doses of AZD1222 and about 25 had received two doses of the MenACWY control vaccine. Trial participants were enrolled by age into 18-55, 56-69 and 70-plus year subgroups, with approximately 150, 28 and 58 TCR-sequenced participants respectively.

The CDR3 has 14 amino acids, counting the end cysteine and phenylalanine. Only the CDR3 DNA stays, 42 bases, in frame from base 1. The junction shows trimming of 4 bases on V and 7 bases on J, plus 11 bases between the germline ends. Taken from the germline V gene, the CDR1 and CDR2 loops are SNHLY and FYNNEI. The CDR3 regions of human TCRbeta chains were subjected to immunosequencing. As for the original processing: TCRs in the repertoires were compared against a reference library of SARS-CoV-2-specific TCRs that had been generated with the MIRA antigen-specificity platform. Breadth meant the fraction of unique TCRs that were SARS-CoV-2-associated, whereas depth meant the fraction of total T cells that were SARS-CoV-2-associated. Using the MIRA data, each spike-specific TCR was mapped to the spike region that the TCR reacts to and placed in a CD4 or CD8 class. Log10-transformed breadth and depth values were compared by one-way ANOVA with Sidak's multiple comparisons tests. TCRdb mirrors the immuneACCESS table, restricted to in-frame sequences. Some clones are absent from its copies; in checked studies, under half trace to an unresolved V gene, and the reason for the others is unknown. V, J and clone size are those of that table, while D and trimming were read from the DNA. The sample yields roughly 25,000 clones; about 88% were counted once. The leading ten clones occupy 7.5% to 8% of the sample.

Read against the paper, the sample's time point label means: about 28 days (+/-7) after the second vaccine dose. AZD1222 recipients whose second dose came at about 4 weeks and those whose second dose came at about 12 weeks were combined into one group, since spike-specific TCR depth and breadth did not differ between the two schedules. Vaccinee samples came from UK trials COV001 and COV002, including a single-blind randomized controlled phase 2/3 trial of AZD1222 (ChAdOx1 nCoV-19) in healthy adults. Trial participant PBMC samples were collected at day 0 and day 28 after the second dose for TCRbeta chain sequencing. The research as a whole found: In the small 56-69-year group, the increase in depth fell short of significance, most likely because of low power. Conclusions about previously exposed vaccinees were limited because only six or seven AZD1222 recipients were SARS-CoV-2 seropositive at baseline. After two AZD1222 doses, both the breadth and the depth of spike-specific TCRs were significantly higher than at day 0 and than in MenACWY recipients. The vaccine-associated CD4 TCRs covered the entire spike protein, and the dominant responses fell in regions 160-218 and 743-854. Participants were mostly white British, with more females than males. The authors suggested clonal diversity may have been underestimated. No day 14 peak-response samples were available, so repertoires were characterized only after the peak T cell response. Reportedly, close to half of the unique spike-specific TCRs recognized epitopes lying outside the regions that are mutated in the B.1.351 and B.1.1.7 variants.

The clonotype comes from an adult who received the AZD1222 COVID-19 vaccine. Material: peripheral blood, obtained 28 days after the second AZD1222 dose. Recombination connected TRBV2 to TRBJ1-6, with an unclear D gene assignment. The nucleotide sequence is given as TGTGCCAGCAGTGCTACGGATAAAAATTCACCCCTCCACTTT. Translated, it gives CASSATDKNSPLHF.